Below, 25 T cell receptor beta chains from the same sample are listed, as sequenced in a study of blood T cell repertoires in COVID-19. Using immunoSEQ multiplex PCR, the repertoire was profiled, and TCRdb retains in-frame clones only, with some absent. The sample includes some 390,000 clones, roughly 86% of them seen just once. Sequenced input: peripheral blood. Source of these receptors: a human donor in a cohort sampled during active COVID-19.

The rearrangement joins TRBV5-1 to TRBJ2-3; D is possibly TRBD2 (5 bases). Trimming cost V 3 bases and J 3 bases, with 17 bases left between them. This CDR3 contains 16 residues. Per germline, CDR1 SGHRS and CDR2 YFSETQ. CDR3 bases: TGCGCCAGCAGCTCAACGGTTAGCGACGGGACAGATACGCAGTATTTT. Translation gives CASSSTVSDGTDTQYF. Full variable domain (rest looked up from reference TRBV5-1 and TRBJ2-3): KAGVTQTPRYLIKTRGQQVTLSCSPISGHRSVSWYQQTPGQGLQFLFEYFSETQRNKGNFPGRFSGRQFSNSRSEMNVSTLELGDSALYLCASSSTVSDGTDTQYFGPGTRLTVL.

The chain joins TRBV12-3 or TRBV12-4 to TRBJ2-7, with D perhaps TRBD1 (6 bases). V gave up 0 bases and J gave up 8 bases, with 11 bases separating them. The CDR3 has 13 amino acids. The CDR3, as DNA: TGTGCCAGCAGTTTAGCCTCACAGGGCCAGCAGTACTTC. Its protein is CASSLASQGQQYF.

V gene TRBV5-1 combines with J gene TRBJ2-1, with 12 bases identical to TRBD2. Germline V CDR1 and CDR2: SGHRS, YFSETQ. The V segment lost 8 bases and the J segment 9 bases; nucleotides outside the gene matches: 6. The CDR3 is 13 amino acids. Here the CDR3 DNA reads TGCGCCAGTTCTAGCGGGAGGGCCCGTGAGCAGTTCTTC. It codes for CASSSGRAREQFF.

The CDR3 bases are TGTGCCAGCAGTGAAGCTGACAGATACTATGGCTACACCTTC. Amino acids: CASSEADRYYGYTF. This chain connects TRBV6-1 to TRBJ1-2; D might be TRBD1 (5 bases). The length of the CDR3 is 14 residues. V was pared by 0 bases and J by 3 bases, with 8 bases between. CDR1 is MNHNS, CDR2 SASEGT, per germline.

In its sample, this clone was seen once. The chain has TRBV28 and TRBJ2-2; 15 positions agree with TRBD2. V lost 4 bases to trimming and J lost 5 bases; unmatched junction nucleotides: 2. This CDR3 region has 16 residues. The germline V gene encodes CDR1 MDHEN and CDR2 SYDVKM. Here the CDR3 DNA reads TGTGCCAGCAGTTGGACTAGCGGGAGGGGAACCGGGGAGCTGTTTTTT. It yields the protein CASSWTSGRGTGELFF.

The rearrangement uses TRBV6-5 and TRBJ1-1; D unclear. The CDR3 runs to 16 residues. V shed 2 bases and J shed 0 bases, with 13 bases lying between them. Germline V gene data show CDR1 as MNHEY and CDR2 as SVGAGI. CDR3 sequence: CASSYGSTPMNTEAFF. DNA of the CDR3: TGTGCCAGCAGTTACGGTTCGACACCCATGAACACTGAAGCTTTCTTT.

The chain uses TRBV2 and TRBJ1-6; no clear D. Trimming took 4 bases from V and 9 from J, leaving 13 bases between them. From germline, CDR1 is SNHLY and CDR2 FYNNEI. The CDR3 has 14 amino acids. This CDR3 is CASSGAGLFSPLHF. In DNA, the CDR3 is TGTGCCAGCAGTGGCGCGGGGTTGTTTTCACCCCTCCACTTT.

The genes are TRBV11-2 and TRBJ2-2, with 8 bases fitting TRBD2. With V trimmed by 5 bases and J by 4 bases, 6 bases remained unmatched. CDR1 is SGHAT, CDR2 FQNNGV, per germline. The length of the CDR3 is 15 residues. CDR3 DNA: TGTGCCAGCAGCCGGGAGGGGTACGGCACCGGGGAGCTGTTTTTT. Protein sequence: CASSREGYGTGELFF.

This clone turned up a few times. The gene calls are TRBV2 and TRBJ1-6, with 9 bases that match TRBD1. The germline V gene encodes CDR1 SNHLY and CDR2 FYNNEI. The CDR3 length is 14 residues. Germline trimming cut 5 bases from V and 8 bases from J; bases unmatched to any gene: 4. CDR3 nucleotide sequence: TGTGCCAGCAGTACGGACAGGGGTTATTCACCCCTCCACTTT. As protein: CASSTDRGYSPLHF.

The chain links TRBV10-3 to TRBJ1-6; 10 nucleotides match TRBD1. Germline lookup yields CDR1 ENHRY and CDR2 SYGVKD. V gave up 3 bases and J gave up 10 bases; unmatched junction bases: 9. This CDR3 has 16 residues. CDR3 bases: TGTGCCATCAGTGATCGCGCCGGGACAGGGGCCTCACCCCTCCACTTT. It translates to CAISDRAGTGASPLHF.

This chain uses TRBV30 with TRBJ1-2, with 7 bases lining up with TRBD1. Trimming at V came to 3 bases and at J to 8 bases, leaving 9 bases not matched to a gene. The CDR3 is made up of 13 amino acids. Germline V gene data show CDR1 as GTSNPN and CDR2 as SVGIG (reference sequence). CDR3 in amino acids: CAWSVDRAVGYTF. The DNA for the CDR3 is TGTGCCTGGAGCGTCGACAGGGCGGTCGGCTACACCTTC.

This chain connects TRBV6-5 to TRBJ1-5, with 10 bases identical to TRBD1. The J segment lost 4 bases and the V segment lost 8 bases, leaving 2 bases of the junction unmatched. The germline V gene has CDR1 MNHEY and CDR2 SVGAGI. This CDR3 spans 13 amino acids. CDR3 sequence (DNA): TGTGCCAGCCTGGACAGGGGGAATCAGCCCCAGCATTTT. It specifies CASLDRGNQPQHF.

The chain is built from TRBV5-5 and TRBJ1-2; 9 positions match TRBD1. Trimming took 4 bases from V and 0 from J; bases not matched to a gene: 4. The CDR3 sequence is 15 residues long. CDR1 and CDR2 from the germline V gene are SGHKS and YYEKEE (reference sequence). The CDR3: CASSPRDRANYGYTF. CDR3 sequence (DNA): TGTGCCAGCAGCCCCCGGGACAGGGCTAACTATGGCTACACCTTC.

The chain has TRBV28 and TRBJ2-4, with 7 bases matching TRBD1. Per the germline V gene, CDR1 is MDHEN and CDR2 is SYDVKM. With V trimmed by 3 bases and J by 6 bases, 8 bases remained unmatched. This CDR3 region has 15 residues. The CDR3 DNA is TGTGCCAGCAGTTTGCCCGGGACAGACGTAAACATTCAGTACTTC. The encoded protein is CASSLPGTDVNIQYF.

The chain uses TRBV28 and TRBJ1-1, with D unresolved. Trimming stripped 7 bases from V and 3 bases from J, with 9 bases between. The germline V gene has CDR1 MDHEN and CDR2 SYDVKM. The CDR3 contains 12 residues. The CDR3 region is CASISSDTEAFF. Here the CDR3 DNA reads TGTGCCAGCATATCATCGGACACTGAAGCTTTCTTT. Full variable domain (remainder filled in from reference TRBV28 and TRBJ1-1): DVKVTQSSRYLVKRTGEKVFLECVQDMDHENMFWYRQDPGLGLRLIYFSYDVKMKEKGDIPEGYSVSREKKERFSLILESASTNQTSMYLCASISSDTEAFFGQGTRLTVV.

This clone was counted a few times. V and J are TRBV6-1 and TRBJ1-5, with D unresolved. The V gene's germline CDR1 is MNHNS and CDR2 SASEGT. The CDR3 length is 14 residues. The ends were cut back, 0 bases at V and 9 bases at J, with 12 bases in the middle. CDR3 in amino acids: CASSEATGEGPQHF. For the CDR3, the DNA is TGTGCCAGCAGTGAAGCGACCGGGGAGGGGCCCCAGCATTTT.

The chain links TRBV25-1 to TRBJ2-5; a weak D match, TRBD1 (5 bases). This CDR3 has 13 amino acids. The germline V gene encodes CDR1 MGHDK and CDR2 SYGVNS. The germline V and J ends were trimmed by 2 bases and 6 bases, with 10 bases remaining between them. The CDR3 loop is CASSEAGIKTQYF. Written as DNA, the CDR3 is TGTGCCAGCAGTGAAGCAGGGATCAAGACCCAGTACTTC. The variable domain in full, with the rest retrieved from reference TRBV25-1 and TRBJ2-5, is EADIYQTPRYLVIGTGKKITLECSQTMGHDKMYWYQQDPGMELHLIHYSYGVNSTEKGDLSSESTVSRIRTEHFPLTLESARPSHTSQYLCASSEAGIKTQYFGPGTRLLVL.

The chain has TRBV28 and TRBJ2-3; no reliable D call. The length of the CDR3 is 14 residues. Germline V gene data show CDR1 as MDHEN and CDR2 as SYDVKM. Trimming shortened V by 7 bases and J by 2 bases, and 13 bases separated the two germline ends. CDR3 protein: CASNGDHATDTQYF. Written as DNA, the CDR3 is TGTGCCAGCAACGGAGATCATGCCACAGATACGCAGTATTTT.

V usage is TRBV6-5 and J usage is TRBJ2-7; D unresolved. Germline CDR1 MNHEY, CDR2 SVGAGI. The CDR3 contains 12 residues. V lost 5 bases and J 6 bases, leaving 11 bases between the germline ends. CDR3 amino acids: CASSHDSVEQYF. The CDR3 bases are TGTGCCAGCAGTCACGATTCGGTCGAGCAGTACTTC.

V is TRBV6-2 or TRBV6-3 and J is TRBJ2-1; possibly TRBD2 for D (6 bases). The CDR3 contains 17 residues. The V gene lost 4 bases and the J gene lost 7 bases, with 23 bases spanning the gap. Per germline, CDR1 MNHEY and CDR2 SVGEGT. Here the CDR3 reads CASSSSMVRDSRNEQFF. CDR3 DNA: TGTGCCAGCAGTTCCTCAATGGTCCGGGACTCACGGAATGAGCAGTTCTTC.

This chain connects TRBV3-1 (or the pseudogene TRBV3-2) to TRBJ2-7; 7 bases match TRBD1. The CDR3 sequence is 15 residues long. The V gene end was trimmed by 6 bases and the J gene end by 0 bases; junction bases not matched to a gene: 8. Germline values: CDR1 LGHDT, CDR2 YNNKEL (reference sequence). CDR3 amino acids: CASSPGQESSYEQYF. CDR3 in DNA: TGTGCCAGCAGTCCTGGACAGGAGAGCTCCTACGAGCAGTACTTC.

The J gene is TRBJ1-5, the V gene TRBV6-1, with D maybe TRBD1 (6 bases). V lost 4 bases to trimming and J lost 1 base, with 14 bases between them. The CDR3 runs 16 residues. Germline-derived CDR1 and CDR2 are MNHNS and SASEGT. The CDR3 is CASSGTGGVSNQPQHF. In nucleotides, the CDR3 is TGTGCCAGCAGTGGAACGGGGGGCGTGAGCAATCAGCCCCAGCATTTT.

The chain recombines TRBV3-1 (or the pseudogene TRBV3-2) with TRBJ1-2; D is undetermined. Between the trimmed V and J ends, which lost 0 bases and 6 bases, there was a span of 14 bases. The CDR3 loop spans 15 amino acids. The V gene's germline CDR1 is LGHDT and CDR2 YNNKEL (reference sequence). CDR3 residues: CASSQDLSAADGYTF. In DNA, the CDR3 is TGTGCCAGCAGCCAAGATCTGTCCGCGGCAGATGGCTACACCTTC.

The chain employs TRBV2 and TRBJ2-1; 13 nucleotides match TRBD2. The CDR3 extends over 15 amino acids. Trimming removed 4 bases from V and 3 bases from J; junction bases left unmatched: 0. Germline CDR1 is SNHLY and CDR2 is FYNNEI. This CDR3 reads CASSGTSGGYNEQFF. CDR3 DNA sequence: TGTGCCAGCAGTGGGACTAGCGGGGGCTACAATGAGCAGTTCTTC.

CDR3 sequence reads: CASSESGGALETQYF. DNA of the CDR3: TGTGCCAGCAGCGAGAGCGGGGGGGCCCTGGAGACCCAGTACTTC. The gene calls are TRBV9 and TRBJ2-5, with 10 bases fitting TRBD2. The V and J ends lost 3 bases and 5 bases, in that order; junction bases with no gene match: 7. The CDR3 has 15 residues. Germline values: CDR1 SGDLS, CDR2 YYNGEE.